This T cell receptor (beta chain) was observed in a study of monozygotic twins with cystic fibrosis. Study-wide context: Libraries were built from approximately 3 micrograms of fragmented DNA using around 14 PCR cycles. Overall study results and limits: Clonality was generally low (median about 0.0095), higher in the most severe patients. No link emerged between shared CDR3 counts and age, concordance or severity. Co-twins had the most similar V usage for 13 of 16 pairs, J for 8.

As for this clone: Its antigen is not identified.

This CDR3 spans 15 amino acids. The germline gives CDR1 MNHNS, CDR2 SASEGT. Trimming shortened V by 1 base and J by 1 base, and 11 bases separated the two germline ends. The data were produced by immunoSEQ multiplex PCR, yet TCRdb's version contains in-frame clones alone and is incomplete. This table has tens of thousands of clones, 80% to 95% appearing once. The TCR sequence derives from a boy younger than 10 with cystic fibrosis. The V gene is TRBV6-1, the J gene TRBJ2-7; a possible D gene is TRBD2 (5 bases). Input material: blood. CDR3 bases: TGTGCCAGCAGTGAAGGGGAAGGAGGTTCCTACGAGCAGTACTTC. Its translation: CASSEGEGGSYEQYF.